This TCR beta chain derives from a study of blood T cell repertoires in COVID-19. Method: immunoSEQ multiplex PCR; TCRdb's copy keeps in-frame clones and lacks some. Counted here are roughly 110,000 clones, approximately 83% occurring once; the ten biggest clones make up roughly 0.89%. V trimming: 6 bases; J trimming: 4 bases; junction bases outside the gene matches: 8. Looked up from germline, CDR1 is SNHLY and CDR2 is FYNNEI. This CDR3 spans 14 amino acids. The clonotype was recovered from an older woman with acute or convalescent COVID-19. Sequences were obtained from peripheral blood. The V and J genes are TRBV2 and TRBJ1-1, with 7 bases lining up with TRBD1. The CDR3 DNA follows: TGTGCCAGCAGCCGACAGGGTTACGGCACTGAAGCTTTCTTT. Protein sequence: CASSRQGYGTEAFF.